The sequence of this T cell receptor beta chain was determined in a study of blood T cell repertoires in COVID-19. On the study more broadly: The origin of the acute and convalescent COVID-19 samples was the United States, Italy and Spain. Nucleic acid was either cDNA or gDNA, and it came from T cells, B-cell-depleted T cells, or PBMCs.

The count of this clone is one. Original data processing: Estimated nucleated cell counts came from reference gene primer amplification. Method: immunoSEQ multiplex PCR; TCRdb's copy keeps in-frame clones and lacks some. The V and J calls and clone size are taken from that table; D and trimming were inferred from the DNA. This table has under 150,000 clones, around 76% appearing once. The CDR3 length is 15 residues. Germline CDR1 is SGDLS and CDR2 is YYNGEE. J lost 4 bases, V lost 0 bases, and 4 bases had no gene match. The source is a human donor in a cohort sampled during active COVID-19. Sequencing used peripheral blood. The rearrangement links TRBV9 to TRBJ2-3; 8 bases agree with TRBD2. CDR3 nucleotide sequence: TGTGCCAGCAGCGTAGACGGGGGGGCATCAGATACGCAGTATTTT. Translated: CASSVDGGASDTQYF.